The 18 T cell receptor beta chains given below trace back to one sample, sequenced in a study of T-cell memory formation after mild COVID-19 (dated by TCRdb to the early 2020s). The library was made by 5' RACE. Sequenced using an Illumina NovaSeq 6000. TCRdb trimmed public reads at Q25 via fastp, called clones via MiXCR and kept in-frame beta chains. Entries that share a CDR3 protein sequence are merged under the most common genes and DNA. This sample gives a few hundred thousand distinct CDR3 sequences in total; approximately 21% of them show up just once. The biggest ten clones account for roughly 8.1% of the sample. The sample was PBMCs or a T cell subset sorted from them (not recorded which). These receptors originate from an adult woman who had mild COVID-19 (a few samples of this study predate the infection). The sample titles of this study are shuffled in the database, so cell type and time point are left out; the donor was told from shared clones.

This clonotype was picked up a small number of times. This chain uses TRBV20-1 with TRBJ2-7, with 8 bases identical to TRBD2. The CDR3 runs 13 residues. With V trimmed by 5 bases and J by 8 bases, 11 bases remained unmatched. Germline CDR1 and CDR2: DFQATT and SNEGSKA (reference sequence). CDR3 sequence reads: CSAGREGPTQQYF. CDR3 coding DNA: TGCAGTGCTGGTCGGGAGGGCCCCACCCAGCAGTACTTC.

The J gene is TRBJ2-1, the V gene TRBV6-2 or TRBV6-3; no clear D gene. V lost 2 bases, J lost 10 bases, and 12 bases lay in between. From germline, CDR1 is MNHEY and CDR2 SVGEGT. This CDR3 is built from 13 residues. This CDR3 is CASSYPIRKEQFF. In nucleotides, the CDR3 is TGTGCCAGCAGTTACCCCATACGGAAAGAGCAGTTCTTC.

In this sample, this clonotype turned up many times. Here the CDR3 DNA reads TGTGCCAGCAGCTTAGTAGCGGGAGGGCGTAATGAGCAGTTCTTC. This translates into CASSLVAGGRNEQFF. The rearrangement links TRBV11-3 to TRBJ2-1, with 11 positions matching TRBD2. CDR1 is SGHNT, CDR2 YENEEA, per germline. This CDR3 has 15 amino acids. Unmatched junction bases numbered 3, after V lost 1 base and J lost 7 bases.

This clonotype was observed a few times. This rearrangement joins TRBV30 to TRBJ1-1; tentative D call: TRBD1 (5 bases). The V gene lost 4 bases and the J gene lost 0 bases, with 12 bases spanning the gap. This CDR3 has 14 amino acids. CDR1 and CDR2 (germline): GTSNPN, SVGIG (reference sequence). The CDR3 spells CAWTGTVMNTEAFF. The CDR3 DNA reads as TGTGCCTGGACGGGGACGGTGATGAACACTGAAGCTTTCTTT.

On this clonotype: This may be a read error, as it is one base from a much larger clone. The chain combines TRBV6-2 or TRBV6-3 with TRBJ2-7, with 10 bases that match TRBD1. The CDR3 is 12 residues long. V lost 6 bases, J lost 5 bases, and 1 base stayed unmatched. Germline lookup yields CDR1 MNHEY and CDR2 SVGEGT. CDR3 in amino acids: CASRTGGHEQYF. CDR3 nucleotide sequence: TGTGCCAGCAGGACAGGGGGCCACGAGCAGTACTTC.

The chain couples TRBV12-3 or TRBV12-4 to TRBJ2-3, with 11 bases that match TRBD2. J gave up 2 bases and V 6 bases, and 10 bases lay outside the gene matches. This CDR3 is 17 amino acids long. The CDR3 protein is CASSSTSGAYPTDTQYF. In nucleotides, the CDR3 is TGTGCCAGCAGCTCGACTAGCGGGGCCTACCCCACAGATACGCAGTATTTT.

The J gene is TRBJ1-1, the V gene TRBV29-1; D is unclear. V was pared by 4 bases and J by 0 bases, with 15 bases between. Per the germline V gene, CDR1 is SQVTM and CDR2 is ANQGSEA. The CDR3 totals 15 residues. The CDR3 protein is CSVANNRGLNTEAFF. The DNA of the CDR3 is TGCAGCGTTGCAAATAACCGCGGCCTGAACACTGAAGCTTTCTTT.

The sample holds many counts of this clonotype. The V gene is TRBV29-1, the J gene TRBJ2-1, with D tentatively TRBD1 (6 bases). Germline V gene lookup returns CDR1 SQVTM and CDR2 ANQGSEA. V was shortened by 5 bases and J by 7 bases, with 15 bases between the two germline ends. The CDR3 totals 13 residues. The CDR3 is CSVLLGAENEQFF. The CDR3 DNA reads as TGCAGCGTTCTATTGGGGGCTGAAAATGAGCAGTTCTTC.

The rearrangement links TRBV21-1 to TRBJ2-5; the table assigns TRBD1, which was not confirmed against the DNA. TRBV21-1 is an annotated pseudogene. The CDR3 extends over 14 amino acids. The CDR3 region has the DNA TGTGCCAGCAGCATGGACAGGGGGCGGGAGACCCAGTACTTC. Translating gives CASSMDRGRETQYF.

The chain is built from TRBV20-1 and TRBJ2-3, with 13 bases fitting TRBD2. CDR1 and CDR2 (germline): DFQATT, SNEGSKA (reference sequence). V trimming: 0 bases; J trimming: 2 bases; junction bases outside the gene matches: 11. This CDR3 comprises 19 residues. The CDR3 DNA follows: TGCAGTGCTAGAGATCCGATCAGACTAGCGGGAGGAACCACAGATACGCAGTATTTT. Encoded protein: CSARDPIRLAGGTTDTQYF.

V is TRBV4-1 and J is TRBJ1-5; D possibly corresponds to TRBD1 (6 bases). V lost 0 bases to trimming and J lost 2 bases, with 11 bases between them. The CDR3 extends over 16 amino acids. Germline V gene lookup returns CDR1 MGHRA and CDR2 YSYEKL. The CDR3 sequence is CASSQEWGHGNQPQHF. Written as DNA, the CDR3 is TGCGCCAGCAGCCAAGAATGGGGGCATGGCAATCAGCCCCAGCATTTT.

This clonotype has a handful of counts. V is TRBV4-1 and J is TRBJ2-7, with a tentative D call TRBD2 (5 bases). This CDR3 comprises 16 residues. Trimming took off 7 bases at V and 1 base at J, with 20 bases between the two ends. In germline, CDR1 is MGHRA, CDR2 YSYEKL. In DNA, the CDR3 is TGCGCCAGCACCCTTGGAGAACTAGGTCAATCCTACGAGCAGTACTTC. This sequence encodes CASTLGELGQSYEQYF.

The rearrangement joins TRBV12-3 or TRBV12-4 to TRBJ2-2; 7 bases agree with TRBD1. Trimming took 6 bases from V and 5 from J; bases not matched to a gene: 9. This CDR3 region has 15 residues. The CDR3 coding sequence is TGTGCCAGCAGCCTCGGGACAGTTGCGACCGGGGAGCTGTTTTTT. Translated, it gives CASSLGTVATGELFF.

This clonotype was detected a few times. This chain links TRBV5-1 with TRBJ2-2; 7 nucleotides line up with TRBD1. Germline assignment: CDR1 SGHRS and CDR2 YFSETQ. This CDR3 spans 17 amino acids. Unmatched junction bases numbered 12, after V lost 4 bases and J lost 3 bases. CDR3 sequence reads: CASSRAYRGADTGELFF. CDR3 DNA sequence: TGCGCCAGCAGCCGAGCGTACAGGGGTGCTGACACCGGGGAGCTGTTTTTT.

This clonotype was recorded a few times. The chain has TRBV5-1 and TRBJ1-1; the match to TRBD1 covers 12 bases. The CDR3 is made up of 15 amino acids. J gave up 5 bases and V 3 bases, and 5 bases lay outside the gene matches. Germline assignment: CDR1 SGHRS and CDR2 YFSETQ. The CDR3 sequence is CASSWGTGGRTEAFF. Here the CDR3 DNA reads TGCGCCAGCAGCTGGGGGACAGGGGGCCGGACTGAAGCTTTCTTT. The full variable domain, in which reference TRBV5-1 and TRBJ1-1 provide the parts outside the CDR3, is KAGVTQTPRYLIKTRGQQVTLSCSPISGHRSVSWYQQTPGQGLQFLFEYFSETQRNKGNFPGRFSGRQFSNSRSEMNVSTLELGDSALYLCASSWGTGGRTEAFFGQGTRLTVV.

The CDR3 here is CASSEGGRASGELFF. CDR3 nucleotides: TGCGCCAGCAGTGAAGGCGGGAGGGCCTCCGGGGAGCTGTTTTTT. The V and J genes are TRBV4-1 and TRBJ2-2; 9 bases match TRBD2. Trimming took 6 bases from V and 6 from J; bases not matched to a gene: 8. This CDR3 has 15 residues. CDR1 is MGHRA and CDR2 is YSYEKL in the germline V gene.

This clonotype was recorded a few times. This sequence joins TRBV7-9 and TRBJ2-7; D call uncertain. With 5 bases removed from V and 0 bases from J, the gap between germline ends came to 20 bases. Germline V gene sequence: CDR1 SEHNR, CDR2 FQNEAQ (reference sequence). This CDR3 contains 17 residues. The CDR3 DNA reads TGTGCCAGCAGCCCCCGAGACCCGCAAGAGATCTCCTACGAGCAGTACTTC. Amino acids: CASSPRDPQEISYEQYF.

The chain carries TRBV3-1 and TRBJ1-3, with 7 nucleotides matching TRBD1. CDR3 length: 15 residues. V trimming: 6 bases; J trimming: 0 bases; junction bases outside the gene matches: 5. The germline CDR1 and CDR2 sequences are LGHDT and YNNKEL (reference sequence). In nucleotides, the CDR3 is TGTGCCAGCAGGGTAGGGACAGACTCTGGAAACACCATATATTTT. Translated: CASRVGTDSGNTIYF. Full variable domain (outside the CDR3, taken from reference TRBV3-1 and TRBJ1-3): DTAVSQTPKYLVTQMGNDKSIKCEQNLGHDTMYWYKQDSKKFLKIMFSYNNKELIINETVPNRFSPKSPDKAHLNLHINSLELGDSAVYFCASRVGTDSGNTIYFGEGSWLTVV.